The 22 T cell receptor beta chains reported below all come from one sample, sequenced in a study of spatial heterogeneity in lung cancer. Each CDR3 protein gets one entry after TCRdb re-called the 5' RACE reads with MiXCR. The profile shows about 52,000 distinct CDR3 sequences, 7.4% of them singletons. As to time point: blood at routine non-recurrence follow-up after resection. No cell sorting; template was whole RNA from tumor, lung tissue or PBMC. The source material was PBMCs, sampled at follow-up. These receptors came from a female donor with early-stage non-small cell lung cancer.

This chain connects TRBV7-9 to TRBJ1-1; 9 bases match TRBD1. V lost 5 bases and J lost 1; bases outside the gene matches: 5. Germline-derived CDR1 and CDR2 are SEHNR and FQNEAQ (reference sequence). The CDR3 sequence is 15 residues long. The CDR3 DNA reads as TGTGCCAGCAGCCCACGGACAGGGGCGAACACTGAAGCTTTCTTT. This translates into CASSPRTGANTEAFF.

In this sample, this clonotype turned up many times. Here the CDR3 reads CAISDGEAGYEQYF. CDR3 coding DNA: TGTGCCATCAGTGATGGGGAGGCGGGTTACGAGCAGTACTTC. J is TRBJ2-7 and V is TRBV10-3, with a weak D call TRBD2 (6 bases). Germline CDR1 and CDR2: ENHRY and SYGVKD. The CDR3 consists of 14 residues. V lost 3 bases and J lost 4, with 13 bases in between.

This clonotype was counted between two and nine times. The V gene is TRBV6-5, the J gene TRBJ2-7; D is possibly TRBD1 (5 bases). The CDR3 contains 15 residues. V gave up 2 bases and J gave up 9 bases, with 20 bases separating them. CDR1 MNHEY and CDR2 SVGAGI come from the germline V gene. The CDR3 is CASSYRQTGRFRQYF. CDR3 nucleotides: TGTGCCAGCAGTTACCGACAGACCGGGCGCTTTCGGCAGTACTTC.

This clonotype was counted many times. This chain uses TRBV27 with TRBJ2-1; D gene uncertain. There are 14 residues in the CDR3. Germline values: CDR1 MNHEY, CDR2 SMNVEV (reference sequence). V dropped 3 bases and J dropped 6 bases, with 12 bases sitting between them. Here the CDR3 reads CASSFLGVGNEQFF. The CDR3 DNA is TGTGCCAGCAGTTTTTTGGGTGTGGGCAATGAGCAGTTCTTC.

This clonotype was recorded many times. The V gene is TRBV21-1, the J gene TRBJ2-4. TRBV21-1 is a recognized pseudogene. The CDR3 covers 14 residues. In DNA, the CDR3 is TGTGCCAGCAGCAACAATCTAGCCAAAAACATTCAGTACTTC. It codes for CASSNNLAKNIQYF.

In this sample, this clonotype turned up many times. V and J are TRBV6-6 and TRBJ2-3, with 8 bases identical to TRBD2. The CDR3 runs 16 residues. Germline CDR1 and CDR2: MNHNY and SVGAGI (reference sequence). Trimming removed 6 bases from V and 0 bases from J; junction bases left unmatched: 8. CDR3 protein: CASRGLVTPSTDTQYF. CDR3 nucleotide sequence: TGTGCCAGCAGGGGACTAGTGACCCCTAGCACAGATACGCAGTATTTT.

This clonotype was seen once. Lacking the conserved final phenylalanine or tryptophan, this CDR3 likely reflects a read error. The genes are TRBV5-4 and TRBJ2-3; D possibly corresponds to TRBD2 (5 bases). V lost 4 bases and J 2 bases, leaving 20 bases between the germline ends. This CDR3 has 17 residues. From germline, CDR1 is SGHNT and CDR2 YYREEE (reference sequence). The CDR3 loop reads CASSPASRRGITDTQYL. In nucleotides, the CDR3 is TGTGCCAGCAGCCCCGCCTCCCGCCGGGGAATCACAGATACGCAGTATCTT.

This clonotype was detected ten times or more. The chain uses TRBV12-3 or TRBV12-4 and TRBJ2-3; TRBD1 agrees at 8 bases. With V trimmed by 6 bases and J by 5 bases, 7 bases remained unmatched. CDR3 length: 14 amino acids. DNA of the CDR3: TGTGCCAGCAGGCGGACAGGGACTGGAGATACGCAGTATTTT. Encoded protein: CASRRTGTGDTQYF.

This clonotype occurred a few times. The chain uses TRBV20-1 and TRBJ1-5; TRBD1 might be the D (5 bases). Between the trimmed V and J ends, which lost 4 bases and 6 bases, there was a span of 13 bases. The CDR3 has 13 residues. Germline assignment: CDR1 DFQATT and CDR2 SNEGSKA (reference sequence). Written as DNA, the CDR3 is TGCAGTGCTAAGCCAGGGTATCTTCAGCCCCAGCATTTT. It codes for CSAKPGYLQPQHF.

Many counts were recorded for this clonotype. The rearrangement uses TRBV5-5 and TRBJ2-3, with 8 positions matching TRBD1. The CDR3 runs to 15 residues. J was trimmed by 7 bases and V by 6 bases; bases with no gene match: 13. Per germline, CDR1 SGHKS and CDR2 YYEKEE (reference sequence). The CDR3 coding sequence is TGTGCCAGCAACTCAGGACAGGGTGTATTGAATACGCAGTATTTT. Translation: CASNSGQGVLNTQYF. The complete variable domain, with remaining parts taken from reference TRBV5-5 and TRBJ2-3, reads DAGVTQSPTHLIKTRGQQVTLRCSPISGHKSVSWYQQVLGQGPQFIFQYYEKEERGRGNFPDRFSARQFPNYSSELNVNALLLGDSALYLCASNSGQGVLNTQYFGPGTRLTVL.

This clonotype was picked up many times. The chain couples TRBV5-1 to TRBJ1-5, with TRBD1 matching over 11 bases. The germline CDR1 and CDR2 sequences are SGHRS and YFSETQ. Trimming took 4 bases from V and 6 from J; bases not matched to a gene: 6. The CDR3 extends over 15 amino acids. CDR3 in amino acids: CASSLGQGASQPQHF. DNA of the CDR3: TGCGCCAGCAGCCTCGGACAGGGGGCTTCTCAGCCCCAGCATTTT.

This clonotype has just a few counts. CDR3 region: CASSKGGASYEQYF. Here the CDR3 DNA reads TGTGCCAGCAGTAAAGGCGGGGCCTCCTACGAGCAGTACTTC. The rearrangement joins TRBV13 to TRBJ2-7, with D possibly TRBD2 on 6 matching bases. The germline V and J ends were trimmed by 6 bases and 0 bases, with 12 bases remaining between them. Germline V gene lookup returns CDR1 PRHDT and CDR2 FYEKMQ (reference sequence). The CDR3 loop spans 14 amino acids.

This clonotype was seen many times. V usage is TRBV20-1 and J usage is TRBJ1-4; D is unresolved. The CDR3 length is 13 residues. The V and J ends lost 7 bases and 0 bases respectively, with 9 bases between them. In germline, CDR1 is DFQATT, CDR2 SNEGSKA (reference sequence). The CDR3 nucleotides are TGCAGTGGAAAGAGTGCAACTAATGAAAAACTGTTTTTT. Translating gives CSGKSATNEKLFF.

This clonotype was recorded only once. Without the conserved terminal phenylalanine or tryptophan, this CDR3 likely stems from a read error. The chain links TRBV6-1 to TRBJ1-3; D not resolved. V lost 1 base, J lost 6 bases, and 4 bases lay in between. The CDR3 totals 12 residues. Germline V lookup: CDR1 MNHNS, CDR2 SASEGT. CDR3 amino acids: CASSEGVNTIYL. CDR3 coding DNA: TGTGCCAGCAGTGAAGGGGTAAACACCATATATTTA.

This clonotype was observed many times. The V call is TRBV5-8, the J call TRBJ2-7; D is perhaps TRBD1 (5 bases). Between the trimmed V and J ends, which lost 5 bases and 2 bases, there was a span of 17 bases. This CDR3 is 15 amino acids long. From germline, CDR1 is SGHTS and CDR2 YDEGEE. CDR3 residues: CASSTPQAFTYEQYF. The CDR3 DNA reads as TGTGCCAGCAGTACCCCACAGGCCTTCACCTACGAGCAGTACTTC.

As for this clonotype: One junction end disagrees with the germline gene, perhaps due to a read error. The J gene is TRBJ1-1, the V gene TRBV7-2; D not certain. The CDR3 is 13 amino acids. CDR1 and CDR2 (germline): SGHTA, FQGNSA. The CDR3 nucleotides are TGTGCCAGCAGGGTAGGTCTGAACACTGAAGCTCTCTTT. This translates into CASRVGLNTEALF.

The genes are TRBV18 and TRBJ1-1; 9 positions agree with TRBD1. The CDR3 covers 13 residues. Germline V gene lookup returns CDR1 KGHSH and CDR2 LQKENI. V shed 3 bases, J shed 6 bases, and the junction held 2 bases outside the gene matches. This chain's CDR3 is CASSPRQGAEAFF. CDR3 nucleotide sequence: TGTGCCAGCTCACCCAGACAGGGGGCTGAAGCTTTCTTT.

This clonotype was picked up a small number of times. The chain has TRBV29-1 and TRBJ1-2; D may be TRBD1 (6 bases). Between the trimmed V and J ends, which lost 7 bases and 0 bases, there was a span of 12 bases. This CDR3 is 13 amino acids long. Germline CDR1 is SQVTM and CDR2 is ANQGSEA. CDR3 nucleotide sequence: TGCAGCGGGCGGACAGCCCCTAACTATGGCTACACCTTC. The encoded protein is CSGRTAPNYGYTF.

This clonotype was observed a few times. The V and J genes are TRBV19 and TRBJ2-7; D unresolved. Trimming stripped 4 bases from V and 3 bases from J, with 19 bases between. This CDR3 is built from 16 residues. Germline CDR1 and CDR2: LNHDA and SQIVND (reference sequence). The CDR3 coding sequence is TGTGCCAGTAGTACTCGCCTTCCTGGGAATAGCTACGAGCAGTACTTC. Its translation is CASSTRLPGNSYEQYF.

There are a few counts of this clonotype. The chain is built from TRBV20-1 and TRBJ2-3; D may be TRBD1 (5 bases). The germline gives CDR1 DFQATT, CDR2 SNEGSKA (reference sequence). This CDR3 has 13 residues. V lost 5 bases and J lost 6, with 15 bases in between. CDR3 sequence (DNA): TGCAGTGCTCAGGTCCAGAAGGGGGATACGCAGTATTTT. The encoded protein is CSAQVQKGDTQYF.

J is TRBJ2-2 and V is TRBV29-1; tentatively, D is TRBD2 (5 bases). V shed 2 bases and J shed 0 bases, with 10 bases lying between them. Germline assignment: CDR1 SQVTM and CDR2 ANQGSEA. This CDR3 spans 15 amino acids. In DNA form, the CDR3 reads TGCAGCGTTGAATTCGGACTTACGAACACCGGGGAGCTGTTTTTT. Protein sequence: CSVEFGLTNTGELFF.

This clonotype was found many times. The CDR3 sequence is CASSLTGNQPQHF. CDR3 sequence (DNA): TGCGCCAGCAGCTTGACAGGGAATCAGCCCCAGCATTTT. This chain connects TRBV5-1 to TRBJ1-5; D perhaps matches TRBD1 (6 bases). CDR3 size: 13 residues. The germline V and J ends were trimmed by 1 base and 4 bases, with 6 bases remaining between them. Germline CDR1 reads SGHRS; CDR2 reads YFSETQ.